A selection of T cell receptor beta chains follows, all from one sample in a study of technical replicates of blood from a few donors. Here immunoSEQ multiplex PCR was the method, and the copy in TCRdb shows in-frame clones only, minus some. The sample has roughly 56,000 clones, 87% seen once; the top ten hold roughly 5.6%. Sequencing was done on a sample of PBMCs. The receptor set was obtained from a human donor in good health. Some clones in this sample may be carry-over from other donors' samples. The CDR3 runs from the conserved cysteine through the conserved F or W. The D gene is left open where the match is weak. Clone size appears in some rows only: once, few, many, or a class for an expanded clone.

cdr3_nt: TGTGCCAGCACCGCGGACAGGGGTTATGGCTACACCTTC; cdr3_aa: CASTADRGYGYTF; v_call: TRBV6-1; clone_size: NA; j_call: TRBJ1-2; d_call: TRBD1
cdr3_nt: TGTGCCTGGGTTAGTAGGAGGGCTAACTATGGCTACACCTTC; cdr3_aa: CAWVSRRANYGYTF; v_call: TRBV30; clone_size: NA; j_call: TRBJ1-2; d_call: NA
cdr3_nt: TGTGCCAGCAGCCGATACTCAGGGGATTCCTATAATTCACCCCTCCACTTT; cdr3_aa: CASSRYSGDSYNSPLHF; v_call: TRBV4-2; clone_size: NA; j_call: TRBJ1-6; d_call: NA
cdr3_nt: TGCGCCAGCAGCCGTGTATGGGCTGACACTGAAGCTTTCTTT; cdr3_aa: CASSRVWADTEAFF; v_call: TRBV4-1; clone_size: NA; j_call: TRBJ1-1; d_call: NA
cdr3_nt: TGTGCCAGCAGTTTAATGGGGGGGCCCGGAGAGACCCAGTACTTC; cdr3_aa: CASSLMGGPGETQYF; v_call: TRBV27; clone_size: NA; j_call: TRBJ2-5; d_call: NA
cdr3_nt: TGTGCCAGCAGCTTATACAGGGATGGAAACACCATATATTTT; cdr3_aa: CASSLYRDGNTIYF; v_call: TRBV7-2; clone_size: NA; j_call: TRBJ1-3; d_call: NA
cdr3_nt: TGCGCCAGCAGCTTGTCGACTGAGACTAGCACAGATACGCAGTATTTT; cdr3_aa: CASSLSTETSTDTQYF; v_call: TRBV5-1; clone_size: NA; j_call: TRBJ2-3; d_call: NA
cdr3_nt: TGTGCCAGCAGCTTGGCCGGCAGGGAAACAGGGGCCTCTGGAAACACCATATATTTT; cdr3_aa: CASSLAGRETGASGNTIYF; v_call: TRBV5-4; clone_size: NA; j_call: TRBJ1-3; d_call: TRBD1
cdr3_nt: TGTGCCAGCTCACCTAGACAGGAAACCTATCAGCCCCAGCATTTT; cdr3_aa: CASSPRQETYQPQHF; v_call: TRBV18; clone_size: NA; j_call: TRBJ1-5; d_call: NA
cdr3_nt: TGTGCCAGCAGCTTAGGACTGCGGGGGGTGGTGGAGACCCAGTACTTC; cdr3_aa: CASSLGLRGVVETQYF; v_call: TRBV11-3; clone_size: NA; j_call: TRBJ2-5; d_call: TRBD2
cdr3_nt: TGTGCCAGCAGCCCCGGACTGTTACAAGAGACCCAGTACTTC; cdr3_aa: CASSPGLLQETQYF; v_call: TRBV11-2; clone_size: NA; j_call: TRBJ2-5; d_call: NA
cdr3_nt: TGTGCCAGCAGTGGGACTAGCGGGGGGGCAGATACGCAGTATTTT; cdr3_aa: CASSGTSGGADTQYF; v_call: TRBV6-1; clone_size: few; j_call: TRBJ2-3; d_call: TRBD2
cdr3_nt: TGCGCTGAGCAAGCTGGGGCCAACGTCCTGACTTTC; cdr3_aa: CAEQAGANVLTF; v_call: TRBV10-1; clone_size: NA; j_call: TRBJ2-6; d_call: NA
cdr3_nt: TGCGCCAGCGCTCGACTAGCGGGAGGTTATTACAATGAGCAGTTCTTC; cdr3_aa: CASARLAGGYYNEQFF; v_call: TRBV4-3; clone_size: NA; j_call: TRBJ2-1; d_call: TRBD2
cdr3_nt: TGCGCCAGCAGCTTGGGTTATCTAGCGGGAGGGACAGATACGCAGTATTTT; cdr3_aa: CASSLGYLAGGTDTQYF; v_call: TRBV5-1; clone_size: NA; j_call: TRBJ2-3; d_call: TRBD2
cdr3_nt: TGCGCCAGCAGCCTGACAGGGCCCGGTCAGCCCCAGCATTTT; cdr3_aa: CASSLTGPGQPQHF; v_call: TRBV4-1; clone_size: NA; j_call: TRBJ1-5; d_call: TRBD1
cdr3_nt: TGTGCCAGCACTAGAGGGACAGGGGGTTGGGAGACCCAGTACTTC; cdr3_aa: CASTRGTGGWETQYF; v_call: TRBV7-2; clone_size: NA; j_call: TRBJ2-5; d_call: TRBD1
cdr3_nt: TGCGCCAGCAGTGAGTTGGCCTCCGAAGAGACCCAGTACTTC; cdr3_aa: CASSELASEETQYF; v_call: TRBV10-1; clone_size: few; j_call: TRBJ2-5; d_call: NA
cdr3_nt: TGTGCCAGCAGCCAACAGGGGGGCCCCTACGAGCAGTACTTC; cdr3_aa: CASSQQGGPYEQYF; v_call: TRBV7-3; clone_size: NA; j_call: TRBJ2-7; d_call: TRBD1
cdr3_nt: TGTGCCAGCAGCCTGGGGGGGACCCAGTACTTC; cdr3_aa: CASSLGGTQYF; v_call: TRBV7-6; clone_size: NA; j_call: TRBJ2-5; d_call: NA
cdr3_nt: TGTGCCAGGACGGGGACCTACGAGCAGTACTTC; cdr3_aa: CARTGTYEQYF; v_call: TRBV21-1; clone_size: NA; j_call: TRBJ2-7; d_call: NA
cdr3_nt: TGTGCCATCAGAGAACAGGGGCTGGAGCACACTGAAGCTTTCTTT; cdr3_aa: CAIREQGLEHTEAFF; v_call: TRBV10-3; clone_size: NA; j_call: TRBJ1-1; d_call: TRBD1
cdr3_nt: TGTGCCAGCAGCTTAGCGCAGCGGGGAATTTCCTACGAGCAGTACTTC; cdr3_aa: CASSLAQRGISYEQYF; v_call: TRBV7-9; clone_size: NA; j_call: TRBJ2-7; d_call: TRBD2
cdr3_nt: TGTGCCAGCAGTGACTCGAGCGCCCCGGACGAGCAGTACTTC; cdr3_aa: CASSDSSAPDEQYF; v_call: TRBV6-4; clone_size: NA; j_call: TRBJ2-7; d_call: NA
cdr3_nt: TGTGCCAGCAGTCGTCTCGGACAGGGACTGCCGGAGACCCAGTACTTC; cdr3_aa: CASSRLGQGLPETQYF; v_call: TRBV27; clone_size: NA; j_call: TRBJ2-5; d_call: TRBD1
cdr3_nt: TGTGCCAGCAGCTTGGCCTATTCAGGACTACAGCCGGGGGAGCAGTTCTTC; cdr3_aa: CASSLAYSGLQPGEQFF; v_call: TRBV5-7; clone_size: NA; j_call: TRBJ2-1; d_call: NA
cdr3_nt: TGTGCCAGTAGGGGCCGGGACAGACCAACAACTAATGAAAAACTGTTTTTT; cdr3_aa: CASRGRDRPTTNEKLFF; v_call: TRBV7-4; clone_size: NA; j_call: TRBJ1-4; d_call: TRBD1
cdr3_nt: TGTGCCAGCAGCGTACCGGGGTCGGTTAAAGAGACCCAGTACTTC; cdr3_aa: CASSVPGSVKETQYF; v_call: TRBV7-9; clone_size: NA; j_call: TRBJ2-5; d_call: NA
cdr3_nt: TGTGCCAGCGGGGCGCCCACCGGGGAGCTGTTTTTT; cdr3_aa: CASGAPTGELFF; v_call: TRBV7-3; clone_size: NA; j_call: TRBJ2-2; d_call: NA
cdr3_nt: TGTGCCAGCAGCGGTACAGGGCAGATAAATTCACCCCTCCACTTT; cdr3_aa: CASSGTGQINSPLHF; v_call: TRBV7-2; clone_size: once; j_call: TRBJ1-6; d_call: NA
cdr3_nt: TGCAGCGTTCGCCGTCTAGCGGACCGTAATGAGCAGTTCTTC; cdr3_aa: CSVRRLADRNEQFF; v_call: TRBV29-1; clone_size: NA; j_call: TRBJ2-1; d_call: TRBD2
cdr3_nt: TGTGCCTGGCGAACGGGACTAGCGGGACGAGAGCAGTTCTTC; cdr3_aa: CAWRTGLAGREQFF; v_call: TRBV30; clone_size: NA; j_call: TRBJ2-1; d_call: TRBD2
cdr3_nt: TGCGCCAGCAGCTTAGGCGGAGAGAACACCGGGGAGCTGTTTTTT; cdr3_aa: CASSLGGENTGELFF; v_call: TRBV5-1; clone_size: NA; j_call: TRBJ2-2; d_call: NA
cdr3_nt: TGTGCCAGCAGTTTCGGACAGTCCAGCTACACAGATACGCAGTATTTT; cdr3_aa: CASSFGQSSYTDTQYF; v_call: TRBV6-5; clone_size: NA; j_call: TRBJ2-3; d_call: NA
cdr3_nt: TGTGCCAGCAGCTTAGATATTGGTATTGGACTAGGGAACAATGAGCAGTTCTTC; cdr3_aa: CASSLDIGIGLGNNEQFF; v_call: TRBV11-2; clone_size: NA; j_call: TRBJ2-1; d_call: TRBD2
cdr3_nt: TGTGCCAGCAGATCCGGATGGGCCGAGCAGTACTTC; cdr3_aa: CASRSGWAEQYF; v_call: TRBV6-5; clone_size: NA; j_call: TRBJ2-7; d_call: NA
cdr3_nt: TGTGCCAGCAGCTGGACGGGGGGGATTGGAAACACCATATATTTT; cdr3_aa: CASSWTGGIGNTIYF; v_call: TRBV7-2; clone_size: NA; j_call: TRBJ1-3; d_call: NA
cdr3_nt: TGTGCCAGCAGCCTAGGGACAGGGGGATACGAGCAGTACTTC; cdr3_aa: CASSLGTGGYEQYF; v_call: TRBV11-2; clone_size: NA; j_call: TRBJ2-7; d_call: TRBD1
cdr3_nt: TGTGCCAGCAGCTTAGAGTTCTGTCGTTACAGGGAAGAGAATGGCTACACCTTC; cdr3_aa: CASSLEFCRYREENGYTF; v_call: TRBV7-7; clone_size: NA; j_call: TRBJ1-2; d_call: NA
cdr3_nt: TGTGCTAGTGCCCTACAGGGGGAGGGTGAAAAACTGTTTTTT; cdr3_aa: CASALQGEGEKLFF; v_call: TRBV12-5; clone_size: NA; j_call: TRBJ1-4; d_call: TRBD1
cdr3_nt: TGTGCCAGCTCGGCCTCAAGGGAGACTGAAGCTTTCTTT; cdr3_aa: CASSASRETEAFF; v_call: TRBV18; clone_size: few; j_call: TRBJ1-1; d_call: NA
cdr3_nt: TGTGCCAGCTCACCAATCTCAGGGGCGAACACTGAAGCTTTCTTT; cdr3_aa: CASSPISGANTEAFF; v_call: TRBV18; clone_size: NA; j_call: TRBJ1-1; d_call: NA
cdr3_nt: TGCGCCAGCAGCTTGCTCAGGGGTAATCCGGGACGGTACTACGAGCAGTACTTC; cdr3_aa: CASSLLRGNPGRYYEQYF; v_call: TRBV5-1; clone_size: NA; j_call: TRBJ2-7; d_call: NA
cdr3_nt: TGTGCCAGTAGTCCCCTTGCGGGTTACAATGAGCAGTTCTTC; cdr3_aa: CASSPLAGYNEQFF; v_call: TRBV19; clone_size: NA; j_call: TRBJ2-1; d_call: NA
cdr3_nt: TGTGCCAGCTCAGACACAGGGATCCAAGGCACAGATACGCAGTATTTT; cdr3_aa: CASSDTGIQGTDTQYF; v_call: TRBV18; clone_size: NA; j_call: TRBJ2-3; d_call: NA
cdr3_nt: TGTGCCAGCTCAGGGGACCCACAGGGGAGCTATGGCTACACCTTC; cdr3_aa: CASSGDPQGSYGYTF; v_call: TRBV18; clone_size: NA; j_call: TRBJ1-2; d_call: TRBD1
cdr3_nt: TGTGCCAGTAGTATTTTCGGCAGGGGGACTGAAGCTTTCTTT; cdr3_aa: CASSIFGRGTEAFF; v_call: TRBV19; clone_size: few; j_call: TRBJ1-1; d_call: TRBD1
cdr3_nt: TGTGCCAGCGAGAGCCGGTCCGGAGATGCCGGGGAGCTGTTTTTT; cdr3_aa: CASESRSGDAGELFF; v_call: TRBV4-2; clone_size: NA; j_call: TRBJ2-2; d_call: NA
cdr3_nt: TGTGCCAGCAGCTACCCCTCCGGGACTGAGCGGGGAAACACCATATATTTT; cdr3_aa: CASSYPSGTERGNTIYF; v_call: TRBV7-9; clone_size: NA; j_call: TRBJ1-3; d_call: NA
cdr3_nt: TGTGCCAGCAGTGATCCAACTAGCGGGAACAATGAGCAGTTCTTC; cdr3_aa: CASSDPTSGNNEQFF; v_call: TRBV25-1; clone_size: NA; j_call: TRBJ2-1; d_call: TRBD2
cdr3_nt: TGTGCCACCAGCAGAGGAGGGCTTAGCACAGATACGCAGTATTTT; cdr3_aa: CATSRGGLSTDTQYF; v_call: TRBV15; clone_size: NA; j_call: TRBJ2-3; d_call: NA
cdr3_nt: TGTGCTAGTGGTTCGGGACAGGGGTTGGACAATGAGCAGTTCTTC; cdr3_aa: CASGSGQGLDNEQFF; v_call: TRBV12-5; clone_size: once; j_call: TRBJ2-1; d_call: TRBD1
cdr3_nt: TGTGCCAGTAGTACCACCACTAGCGGGAGCTACGAGCAGTACTTC; cdr3_aa: CASSTTTSGSYEQYF; v_call: TRBV19; clone_size: NA; j_call: TRBJ2-7; d_call: TRBD2
cdr3_nt: TGTGCCAGCAGCCGGCGGGGTGGCTACACCTTC; cdr3_aa: CASSRRGGYTF; v_call: TRBV5-8; clone_size: few; j_call: TRBJ1-2; d_call: NA
cdr3_nt: TGTGCCAGCAGCTTAGTGGGCAGGCAAGAGACCCAGTACTTC; cdr3_aa: CASSLVGRQETQYF; v_call: TRBV11-2; clone_size: NA; j_call: TRBJ2-5; d_call: NA
cdr3_nt: TGTGCCAGCAGTTACTTCGGGTTCGCCGGAAACATTCAGTACTTC; cdr3_aa: CASSYFGFAGNIQYF; v_call: TRBV6-5; clone_size: NA; j_call: TRBJ2-4; d_call: NA
cdr3_nt: TGCAGCGTTGAAGACTCTCCGGTTAGAGAGACCCAGTACTTC; cdr3_aa: CSVEDSPVRETQYF; v_call: TRBV29-1; clone_size: NA; j_call: TRBJ2-5; d_call: NA
cdr3_nt: TGCGCCAGCAGCTTGGGGGGGGGATATTCACCCCTCCACTTT; cdr3_aa: CASSLGGGYSPLHF; v_call: TRBV5-1; clone_size: NA; j_call: TRBJ1-6; d_call: NA